The next 9 T cell receptor beta chains were all read from a single sample in a study of blood T cell repertoires in COVID-19. Sequencing was performed with immunoSEQ multiplex PCR; in TCRdb, only in-frame clones are kept and a portion is missing. The table records over 85,000 clones, 70% to 90% of them present only once. The sample comprised peripheral blood. These receptors all stem from a man over 45 with active COVID-19.

The chain recombines TRBV30 with TRBJ2-1, with D possibly being TRBD1 (6 bases). In germline, CDR1 is GTSNPN, CDR2 SVGIG (reference sequence). V was pared by 3 bases and J by 3 bases, with 9 bases between. The CDR3 spans 13 residues. The CDR3 DNA is TGTGCCTGGAGGGGGGCTATCTACAATGAGCAGTTCTTC. This gives the protein CAWRGAIYNEQFF.

Here the CDR3 DNA reads TGTGCCAGCAGTTACTTGCGACCGGGAGGTGGCTACACCTTC. Protein sequence: CASSYLRPGGGYTF. J is TRBJ1-2 and V is TRBV6-5; D uncertain. The CDR3 runs to 14 residues. Between the trimmed V and J ends, which lost 1 base and 7 bases, there was a span of 13 bases. Germline CDR1 and CDR2: MNHEY and SVGAGI.

This chain links TRBV4-3 with TRBJ2-5; a possible D gene is TRBD1 (6 bases). Germline lookup yields CDR1 LGHNA and CDR2 YSLEER. The CDR3 is 16 residues long. V was shortened by 2 bases and J by 1 base, with 14 bases between the two germline ends. As DNA, the CDR3 is TGCGCCAGCAGCCAACCGATACAGGGTAGCCAAGAGACCCAGTACTTC. It specifies CASSQPIQGSQETQYF.

The chain recombines TRBV11-3 with TRBJ1-3; 7 bases fit TRBD1. This CDR3 contains 14 residues. The J segment lost 2 bases and the V segment lost 5 bases, leaving 3 bases of the junction unmatched. The germline V gene has CDR1 SGHNT and CDR2 YENEEA. CDR3 in amino acids: CASSQTGTGNTIYF. The CDR3 region has the DNA TGTGCCAGCAGCCAGACAGGGACTGGAAACACCATATATTTT.

The chain combines TRBV11-2 with TRBJ2-3, with 12 bases identical to TRBD2. The V segment lost 1 base and the J segment 3 bases; nucleotides outside the gene matches: 2. Germline values: CDR1 SGHAT, CDR2 FQNNGV. The CDR3 runs 16 residues. The CDR3 DNA sequence: TGTGCCAGCAGCTTAGGGACTAGCGGGGCAACAGATACGCAGTATTTT. This sequence encodes CASSLGTSGATDTQYF.

The chain has TRBV2 and TRBJ1-1; 8 bases map to TRBD1. V lost 3 bases and J lost 10; bases outside the gene matches: 13. This CDR3 region has 15 residues. The germline V gene encodes CDR1 SNHLY and CDR2 FYNNEI. Here the CDR3 reads CASSDTGTGAPGAFF. The CDR3 nucleotides read TGTGCCAGCAGTGATACCGGGACAGGAGCACCGGGAGCTTTCTTT.

The rearrangement uses TRBV10-3 and TRBJ2-5; 8 nucleotides line up with TRBD2. CDR1 and CDR2 from the germline V gene are ENHRY and SYGVKD. The CDR3 spans 13 residues. The J segment lost 1 base and the V segment lost 10 bases, leaving 5 bases of the junction unmatched. DNA of the CDR3: TGTGCCAACCCTAGCGGGCGCCAAGAGACCCAGTACTTC. Its translation: CANPSGRQETQYF.

V is TRBV2 and J is TRBJ2-6; D not resolved. Germline CDR1 SNHLY, CDR2 FYNNEI. V lost 6 bases and J 0 bases, leaving 9 bases between the germline ends. There are 15 residues in the CDR3. The CDR3 nucleotides are TGTGCCAGCAGACAGTTTTTCTCTGGGGCCAACGTCCTGACTTTC. Protein product: CASRQFFSGANVLTF.

This clone has more than one count but fewer than ten. This chain connects TRBV5-1 to TRBJ1-1; D possibly corresponds to TRBD1 (5 bases). V was shortened by 0 bases and J by 11 bases, with 11 bases between the two germline ends. The V gene's germline CDR1 is SGHRS and CDR2 YFSETQ. This CDR3 contains 12 residues. For the CDR3, the DNA is TGCGCCAGCAGCTTGGCCGGGGCGGGGGCTTTCTTT. Translating gives CASSLAGAGAFF.